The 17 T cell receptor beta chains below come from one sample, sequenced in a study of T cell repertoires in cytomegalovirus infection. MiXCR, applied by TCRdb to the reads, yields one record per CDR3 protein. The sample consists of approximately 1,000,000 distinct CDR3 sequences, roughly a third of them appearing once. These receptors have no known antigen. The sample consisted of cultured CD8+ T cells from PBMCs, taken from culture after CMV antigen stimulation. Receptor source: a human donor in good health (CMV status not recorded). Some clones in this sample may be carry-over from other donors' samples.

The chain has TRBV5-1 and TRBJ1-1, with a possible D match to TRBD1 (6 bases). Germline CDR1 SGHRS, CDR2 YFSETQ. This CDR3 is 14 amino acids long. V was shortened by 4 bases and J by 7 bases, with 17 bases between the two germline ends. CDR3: CASSGTSSGHEAFF. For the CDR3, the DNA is TGCGCCAGCAGCGGAACCTCGTCGGGACATGAAGCTTTCTTT.

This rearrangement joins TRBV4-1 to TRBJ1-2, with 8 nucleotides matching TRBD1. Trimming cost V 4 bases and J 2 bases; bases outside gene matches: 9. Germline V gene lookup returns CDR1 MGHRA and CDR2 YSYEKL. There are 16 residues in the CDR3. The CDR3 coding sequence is TGCGCCAGCAGCCTAGAAAGGACAGGGAGGAACTATGGCTACACCTTC. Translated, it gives CASSLERTGRNYGYTF.

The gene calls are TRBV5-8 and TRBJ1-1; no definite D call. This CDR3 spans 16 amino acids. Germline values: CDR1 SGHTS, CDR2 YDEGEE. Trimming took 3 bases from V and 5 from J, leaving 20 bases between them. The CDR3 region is CASSSVGRPLRTEAFF. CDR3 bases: TGTGCCAGCAGCTCGGTGGGGAGGCCGCTCCGGACTGAAGCTTTCTTT.

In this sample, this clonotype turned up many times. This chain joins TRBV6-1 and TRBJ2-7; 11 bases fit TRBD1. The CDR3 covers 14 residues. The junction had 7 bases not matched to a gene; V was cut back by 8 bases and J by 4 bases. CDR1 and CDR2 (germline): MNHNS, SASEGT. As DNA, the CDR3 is TGTGCCAGCGGCTCCGGGACAGGGGGATACGAGCAGTACTTC. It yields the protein CASGSGTGGYEQYF.

The CDR3 loop is CASSYRVLYEQYV. CDR3 nucleotides: TGTGCCAGCAGTTATAGGGTTTTGTACGAGCAGTACGTC. This chain joins TRBV6-2 or TRBV6-3 and TRBJ2-7; D not certain. V lost 3 bases to trimming and J lost 4 bases, with 10 bases between them. CDR3 length: 13 amino acids. CDR1 MNHEY and CDR2 SVGEGT come from the germline V gene.

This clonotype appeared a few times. The CDR3 bases are TGTGCCAGCAGTCTGGGGGTGGTTAGCGGGGGGCCCTACAATGAGCAGTTCTTC. It codes for CASSLGVVSGGPYNEQFF. The genes are TRBV6-6 and TRBJ2-1; the match to TRBD2 covers 10 bases. Germline V gives CDR1 MNHNY, CDR2 SVGAGI (reference sequence). Trimming at V came to 5 bases and at J to 2 bases, leaving 12 bases not matched to a gene. The CDR3 is 18 amino acids.

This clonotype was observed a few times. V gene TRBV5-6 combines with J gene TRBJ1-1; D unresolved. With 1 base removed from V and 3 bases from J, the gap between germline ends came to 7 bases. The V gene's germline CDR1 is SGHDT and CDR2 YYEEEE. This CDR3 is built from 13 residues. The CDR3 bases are TGTGCCAGCAGCTTGACGGAATACACTGAAGCTTTCTTT. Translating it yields CASSLTEYTEAFF.

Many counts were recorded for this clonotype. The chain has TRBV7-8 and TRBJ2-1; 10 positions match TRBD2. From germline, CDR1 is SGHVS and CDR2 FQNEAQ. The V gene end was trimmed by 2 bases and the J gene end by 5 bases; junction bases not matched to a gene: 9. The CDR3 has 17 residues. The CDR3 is CASSLTLAGELDNEQFF. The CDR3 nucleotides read TGTGCCAGCAGCTTAACCCTAGCGGGGGAATTGGACAATGAGCAGTTCTTC. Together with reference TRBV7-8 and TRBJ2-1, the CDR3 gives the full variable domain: GAGVSQSPRYKVAKRGQDVALRCDPISGHVSLFWYQQALGQGPEFLTYFQNEAQLDKSGLPSDRFFAERPEGSVSTLKIQRTQQEDSAVYLCASSLTLAGELDNEQFFGPGTRLTVL.

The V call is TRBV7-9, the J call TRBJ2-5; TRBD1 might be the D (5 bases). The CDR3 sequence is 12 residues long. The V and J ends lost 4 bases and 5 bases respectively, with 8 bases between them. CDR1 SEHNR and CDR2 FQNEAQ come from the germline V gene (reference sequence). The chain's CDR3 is CASSSHRETQYF. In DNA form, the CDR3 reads TGTGCCAGCAGCTCCCACAGGGAGACCCAGTACTTC.

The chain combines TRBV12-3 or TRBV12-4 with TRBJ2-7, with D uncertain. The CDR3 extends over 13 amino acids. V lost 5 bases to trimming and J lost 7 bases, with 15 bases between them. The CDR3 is CASSMTNFGEQYF. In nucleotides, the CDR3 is TGTGCCAGCAGTATGACCAACTTCGGGGAGCAGTACTTC.

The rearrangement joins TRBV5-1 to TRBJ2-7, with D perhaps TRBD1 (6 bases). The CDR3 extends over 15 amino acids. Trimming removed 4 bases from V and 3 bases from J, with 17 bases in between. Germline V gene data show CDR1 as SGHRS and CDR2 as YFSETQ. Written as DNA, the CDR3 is TGCGCCAGCAGCCTCGATTCGGACAGTTTCTACGAGCAGTACTTC. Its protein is CASSLDSDSFYEQYF.

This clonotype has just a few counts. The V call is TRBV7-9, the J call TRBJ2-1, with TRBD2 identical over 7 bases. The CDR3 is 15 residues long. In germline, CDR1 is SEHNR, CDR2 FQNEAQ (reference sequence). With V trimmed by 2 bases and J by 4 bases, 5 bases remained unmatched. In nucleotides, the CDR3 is TGTGCCAGCAGCTTAAATAGCGGGCTTTACAATGAGCAGTTCTTC. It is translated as CASSLNSGLYNEQFF. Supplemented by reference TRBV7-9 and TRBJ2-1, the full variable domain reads DTGVSQNPRHKITKRGQNVTFRCDPISEHNRLYWYRQTLGQGPEFLTYFQNEAQLEKSRLLSDRFSAERPKGSFSTLEIQRTEQGDSAMYLCASSLNSGLYNEQFFGPGTRLTVL.

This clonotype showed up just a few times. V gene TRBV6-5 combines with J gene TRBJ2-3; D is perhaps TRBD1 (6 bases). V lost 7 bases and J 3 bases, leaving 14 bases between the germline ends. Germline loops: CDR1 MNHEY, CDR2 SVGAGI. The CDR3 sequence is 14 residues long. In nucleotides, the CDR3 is TGTGCCAGCACCCAGGGGTGGGGGACAGATACGCAGTATTTT. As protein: CASTQGWGTDTQYF.

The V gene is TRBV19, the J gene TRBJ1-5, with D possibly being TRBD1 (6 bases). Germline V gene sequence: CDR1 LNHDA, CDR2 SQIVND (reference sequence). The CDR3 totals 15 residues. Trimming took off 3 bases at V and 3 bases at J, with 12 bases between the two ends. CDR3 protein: CASSMARGFNQPQHF. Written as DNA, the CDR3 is TGTGCCAGTAGTATGGCCAGGGGATTCAATCAGCCCCAGCATTTT.

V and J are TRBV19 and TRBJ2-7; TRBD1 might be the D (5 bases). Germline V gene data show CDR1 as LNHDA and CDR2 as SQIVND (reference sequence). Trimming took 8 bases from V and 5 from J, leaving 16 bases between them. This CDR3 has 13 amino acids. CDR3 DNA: TGTGCCAGTTGGGTATACAGGAAAGACGAGCAGTACGTC. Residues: CASWVYRKDEQYV.

The CDR3 DNA follows: TGCAGCGTTGAAAGCGGGGGTTACACCGGGGAGCTGTTTTTT. It encodes CSVESGGYTGELFF. The chain couples TRBV29-1 to TRBJ2-2, with 8 bases that match TRBD2. From germline, CDR1 is SQVTM and CDR2 ANQGSEA. This CDR3 is built from 14 residues. Trimming removed 2 bases from V and 3 bases from J; junction bases left unmatched: 2.

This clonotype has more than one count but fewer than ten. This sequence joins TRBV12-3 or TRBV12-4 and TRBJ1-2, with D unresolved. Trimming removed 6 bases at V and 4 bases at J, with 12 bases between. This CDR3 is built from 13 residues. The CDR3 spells CASSHSGTYGYTF. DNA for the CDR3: TGTGCCAGCAGCCATTCAGGAACCTATGGCTACACCTTC.